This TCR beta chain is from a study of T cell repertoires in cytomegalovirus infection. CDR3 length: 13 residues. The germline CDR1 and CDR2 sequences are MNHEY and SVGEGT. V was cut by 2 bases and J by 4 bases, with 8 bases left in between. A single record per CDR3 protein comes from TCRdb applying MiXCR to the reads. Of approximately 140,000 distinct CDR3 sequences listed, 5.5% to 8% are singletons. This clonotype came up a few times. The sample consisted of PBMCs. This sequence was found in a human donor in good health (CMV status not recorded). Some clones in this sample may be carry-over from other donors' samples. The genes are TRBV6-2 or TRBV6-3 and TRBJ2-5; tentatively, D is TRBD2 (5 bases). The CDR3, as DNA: TGTGCCAGCAGTTACACTAGGATAGAGACCCAGTACTTC. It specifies CASSYTRIETQYF.